This T cell receptor beta chain was profiled in a study of T-cell reconstitution after alpha-beta-depleted transplantation in children listed by TCRdb under 2016. Study-wide context: T-cell immune reconstitution after TCRalphabeta/CD19-depleted allogeneic hematopoietic cell transplantation in children was quantitatively tracked in the study by means of TCR repertoire profiling. The paper as a whole reports these results and caveats: The high TCRbeta diversity at day 60 in some patients was ascribed to recipient T cells and intrathymic progenitors that had survived conditioning. The apparently early recovery of alphabetaT-cell counts about two months after transplant reportedly depended on only several hundred rapidly expanded clones that came from non-depleted graft cells. Over the following months the frequencies of hyperexpanded clones went down, and after one year T-cell counts and TCRbeta diversity were mostly credited to newly produced T cells.

CDR3 length: 16 amino acids, cysteine to phenylalanine. Just CDR3 DNA is preserved here, 48 bases in frame from base 1. CDR1 and CDR2, per the germline V gene, are SGHTA and FQGNSA. V has 5 bases trimmed and J has 2 bases trimmed; junction bases matching no gene number 10. This clonotype appeared many times. Its antigen remains undetermined. Base qualities are missing; no much larger clone stands one base away. The method was PCR. For sequencing, an Illumina HiSeq 2500 was employed. TCR library preparation used molecular barcoding, with unique molecular identifiers applied to normalize quantification of the TCRbeta repertoire. TCRdb applied fastp at Q25 and MiXCR to the public reads, then kept only in-frame beta chains. Here each entry gathers all rows of one CDR3 protein and keeps the most common genes and DNA. Counted in this sample were 220,000 or so distinct CDR3 sequences; roughly 7.7% of them appeared once. Of the sample, 5% to 8% is held by the ten largest clones.

The meaning of the sample's treatment or condition label: allogeneic hematopoietic cell transplantation with graft depleted of TCRalphabeta T cells and CD19 B cells. Transplant recipients were children who received TCRalphabeta/CD19-depleted allogeneic hematopoietic cell grafts. The rearranged chain carries TRBV7-2 and TRBJ2-5, with 8 middle bases fitting TRBD2. Material: PBMCs, mostly from graft donor cells, obtained 180 days after TCRalphabeta/CD19-depleted stem cell transplant. This clonotype was sampled from a male patient between 10 and 17 years old who had a stem cell transplant for acute lymphoblastic leukemia, so the T cells may come from the graft donor. The DNA reads TGTGCCAGCAGCCTTGGACTAGCACTTCTGCAAGAGACCCAGTACTTC. Its protein product is CASSLGLALLQETQYF.